What follows describes a single T cell receptor beta chain. The table came from immunoSEQ multiplex PCR; TCRdb's copy has only in-frame clones and leaves some out. The sample has hundreds of thousands of clones; roughly 82% are singletons. The CDR3 is 14 residues long. V lost 7 bases to trimming and J lost 2 bases, with 16 bases between them. In germline, CDR1 is GTSNPN, CDR2 SVGIG (reference sequence). The data stem from a study of blood T cell repertoires in COVID-19. On the study more broadly: From the United States, Italy and Spain came samples of acute and convalescent COVID-19.

The sequence came from a woman aged 80 or over with active or convalescent COVID-19. What was sequenced was peripheral blood. The chain links TRBV30 to TRBJ2-3, with D perhaps TRBD1 (6 bases). The CDR3 protein is CASTGQLLTDTQYF. CDR3 sequence (DNA): TGTGCCTCGACGGGACAACTACTCACAGATACGCAGTATTTT.